These T cell receptor beta chains were read from a single sample in a study of identical twins. TCRdb passed the 5' RACE reads through MiXCR, listing each CDR3 protein once. The top ten hold 40% of the sample, which has some 190,000 distinct CDR3 sequences, approximately 15% seen once. This sample was shared with a second study, whose subject was T cells expressing NK-cell markers.

The sequencing input was CD8+ T cells sorted from blood. The receptors derive from a woman aged 18-30 years in good health. CDR3s include the opening cysteine and the closing phenylalanine or tryptophan. A D gene is named only where the DNA matches it firmly. Clone size, where shown, is once, few, many, or a class for clones that have expanded.

13 many TRBJ1-2 - TRBV29-1 CSVEDPGNYGYTF TGCAGCGTTGAAGATCCAGGCAACTATGGCTACACCTTC
20 few TRBJ2-2 TRBD2 TRBV3-1 CASSRPTRTSGDGNTGELFF TGTGCCAGCAGCAGACCCACCAGGACTAGCGGGGATGGGAACACCGGGGAGCTGTTTTTT
16 few TRBJ2-3 - TRBV12-3/TRBV12-4 CASSPGVAPVTDTQYF TGTGCCAGCTCACCGGGCGTTGCCCCCGTCACAGATACGCAGTATTTT
16 many TRBJ2-5 - TRBV6-2/TRBV6-3 CASSYSMSDLQETQYF TGTGCCAGCAGTTACTCGATGTCGGACCTACAAGAGACCCAGTACTTC
14 - TRBJ1-4 - TRBV5-6 CASSGVATNEKLFF TGTGCCAGCAGCGGAGTTGCAACTAATGAAAAACTGTTTTTT
16 - TRBJ2-3 - TRBV10-2 CASTPIRGFGTDTQYF TGCGCCAGCACCCCCATCAGGGGTTTCGGAACAGATACGCAGTATTTT
16 few TRBJ2-5 - TRBV7-8 CASSYKDSDSLETQYF TGTGCCAGCAGCTACAAGGACAGTGATAGTTTAGAGACCCAGTACTTC
14 few TRBJ2-3 TRBD1 TRBV7-7 CASSLGQGPDTQYF TGTGCCAGCAGCCTAGGACAGGGCCCAGATACGCAGTATTTT
16 - TRBJ2-3 - TRBV7-6 CASSLVVGSSTDTQYF TGTGCCAGCAGCTTAGTTGTGGGGTCGAGCACAGATACGCAGTATTTT
14 - TRBJ2-3 - TRBV20-1 CSAEDLGGSDTQYF TGCAGTGCCGAGGACCTCGGAGGGTCAGATACGCAGTATTTT
16 - TRBJ2-7 TRBD2 TRBV7-2 CASSVGLAGTPYEQYF TGTGCCAGCAGCGTAGGACTAGCGGGTACGCCCTACGAGCAGTACTTC
14 few TRBJ1-4 - TRBV7-8 CASSHRVVFEKLFF TGTGCCAGCAGCCACAGGGTTGTGTTTGAAAAACTGTTTTTT
13 few TRBJ1-1 - TRBV5-6 CASSLVVSEEAFF TGTGCCAGCAGCTTGGTGGTATCGGAGGAAGCTTTCTTT
13 few TRBJ2-7 TRBD2 TRBV6-2/TRBV6-3 CASEPGLAYEQYF TGTGCCAGTGAACCGGGACTAGCCTACGAGCAGTACTTC
15 few TRBJ2-4 - TRBV20-1 CSAIPVGLAKNIQYF TGCAGTGCTATTCCTGTGGGCCTAGCCAAAAACATTCAGTACTTC
20 - TRBJ1-1 TRBD1 TRBV11-1 CASSLAARTGALGRNTEAFF TGTGCCAGCAGTTTGGCAGCCCGTACAGGGGCTCTCGGACGGAACACTGAAGCTTTCTTT
14 few TRBJ1-5 - TRBV28 CATVEDSPNQPQHF TGTGCCACCGTAGAAGACAGTCCCAATCAGCCCCAGCATTTT
13 few TRBJ1-2 - TRBV10-3 CAITRQTDYGYTF TGTGCCATCACCCGACAGACCGACTATGGCTACACCTTC
12 many TRBJ1-1 - TRBV20-1 CSAKGGDTEAFF TGCAGTGCTAAGGGAGGGGACACTGAAGCTTTCTTT
13 - TRBJ2-7 - TRBV12-3/TRBV12-4 CAAGVLGSYEQYF TGTGCCGCCGGGGTACTCGGGTCCTACGAGCAGTACTTC
12 - TRBJ2-7 - TRBV12-3/TRBV12-4 CASSLQTAPRDF TGTGCCAGCAGCTTACAGACAGCCCCGCGGGACTTC
13 - TRBJ2-1 TRBD2 TRBV6-1 CATTHGGAREQFF TGTGCTACTACCCACGGGGGGGCAAGAGAGCAGTTCTTC
16 - TRBJ2-1 TRBD2 TRBV9 CASSPYAGGLYNEQFF TGTGCCAGCAGCCCATATGCGGGGGGTCTTTACAATGAGCAGTTCTTC
14 - TRBJ2-3 TRBD1 TRBV7-6 CASSSGTGRDTQYF TGTGCCAGCAGCTCCGGGACAGGGCGAGATACGCAGTATTTT
15 - TRBJ2-7 TRBD2 TRBV29-1 CSVHPVAGGEGEQYF TGCAGCGTCCATCCAGTGGCGGGAGGCGAGGGCGAGCAGTACTTC
19 - TRBJ2-3 TRBD2 TRBV20-1 CSARDPYELSGRAPDTQYF TGCAGTGCTAGAGATCCCTACGAGTTGAGCGGGAGGGCCCCAGATACGCAGTATTTT